One sample yielded the 3 T cell receptor beta chains listed below, sequenced in a study of blood T cells in healthy people across ages. Then a second PCR, running roughly 7 to 11 cycles, was carried out with a sample-barcoded 5' primer and a J-beta primer mix. In TCRdb, the 5' RACE reads were re-called with MiXCR into one record per CDR3 protein. The table records around 2 million distinct CDR3 sequences, about two fifths of them present only once. The specimen was blood. These receptors were collected from a human donor in good health.

This clonotype was observed a handful of times. CDR3 protein: CASSQEPAGGASNEQFF. In DNA form, the CDR3 reads TGCGCCAGCAGCCAAGAACCAGCGGGGGGGGCAAGCAATGAGCAGTTCTTC. V gene TRBV4-1 combines with J gene TRBJ2-1, with 10 bases that match TRBD2. With V trimmed by 0 bases and J by 6 bases, 8 bases remained unmatched. Germline V lookup: CDR1 MGHRA, CDR2 YSYEKL. The CDR3 is made up of 17 amino acids.

The genes are TRBV7-2 and TRBJ2-3; TRBD1 agrees at 7 bases. The CDR3 is made up of 16 amino acids. V was pared by 3 bases and J by 2 bases, with 8 bases of the junction left unmatched. Germline CDR1 and CDR2: SGHTA and FQGNSA. The CDR3 loop is CASSFMGRGTTDTQYF. The CDR3 DNA reads TGTGCCAGCAGCTTTATGGGCAGGGGGACCACAGATACGCAGTATTTT.

This clonotype was seen a handful of times. The genes are TRBV10-3 and TRBJ1-1, with 10 bases that match TRBD1. CDR1 is ENHRY, CDR2 SYGVKD, per germline. The CDR3 runs 16 residues. With 0 bases clipped from V and 5 bases from J, the junction kept 6 bases outside the gene matches. The chain's CDR3 is CAISESGDRGGTEAFF. In DNA, the CDR3 is TGTGCCATCAGTGAGTCAGGGGACAGGGGAGGAACTGAAGCTTTCTTT.